What follows are 25 T cell receptor beta chains derived from one specimen sequenced in a study of CD8 T cells in ankylosing spondylitis. A single record per CDR3 protein comes from TCRdb applying MiXCR to the 5' RACE reads. The sample holds some 240,000 distinct CDR3 sequences; 7.5% to 9% are singletons and the top ten take under 7.5%. The sample comprised blood, either unsorted or a sorted T cell fraction (not recorded which). Receptor source: a male donor with ankylosing spondylitis or in good health (not recorded which).

Many counts were recorded for this clonotype. This chain joins TRBV20-1 and TRBJ1-1; possible D gene TRBD1, 6 bases. Trimming left V 6 bases short and J 7 bases short, with 18 bases between. Germline V lookup: CDR1 DFQATT, CDR2 SNEGSKA (reference sequence). The CDR3 consists of 13 residues. The CDR3 nucleotides read TGCAGTGCCCTCAAGGACAGCGATCATGAAGCTTTCTTT. The encoded protein is CSALKDSDHEAFF.

The chain couples TRBV7-2 to TRBJ2-1; 9 bases line up with TRBD1. Trimming at V came to 5 bases and at J to 6 bases, leaving 5 bases not matched to a gene. The CDR3 is 14 amino acids. Germline values: CDR1 SGHTA, CDR2 FQGNSA. CDR3 region: CASSIQGAVNEQFF. The CDR3 DNA follows: TGTGCCAGCAGCATACAGGGGGCGGTCAATGAGCAGTTCTTC.

The chain couples TRBV7-6 to TRBJ2-7, with 9 bases lining up with TRBD1. Germline CDR1 is SGHVS and CDR2 is FNYEAQ. Trimming at V came to 3 bases and at J to 6 bases, leaving 12 bases not matched to a gene. The CDR3 contains 16 residues. The CDR3 is CASSLQPGQGAVEQYF. The DNA for the CDR3 is TGTGCCAGCAGCTTGCAACCGGGACAGGGAGCCGTCGAGCAGTACTTC.

This clonotype came up many times. The chain uses TRBV9 and TRBJ2-1; no clear D. The V and J ends lost 4 bases and 0 bases respectively, with 8 bases between them. Germline assignment: CDR1 SGDLS and CDR2 YYNGEE. The CDR3 runs 14 residues. CDR3 loop: CASSSGASYNEQFF. The DNA for the CDR3 is TGTGCCAGCAGCTCCGGAGCCTCCTACAATGAGCAGTTCTTC.

At least ten counts were recorded for this clonotype. The chain couples TRBV3-1 to TRBJ2-7; 10 bases match TRBD1. V was pared by 4 bases and J by 3 bases, with 6 bases of the junction left unmatched. The CDR3 is 15 residues long. In germline, CDR1 is LGHDT, CDR2 YNNKEL (reference sequence). The CDR3 loop reads CASSPGQGPFYEQYF. For the CDR3, the DNA is TGTGCCAGCAGCCCGGGACAGGGGCCTTTCTACGAGCAGTACTTC.

This clonotype has ten or more counts. The V gene is TRBV12-3 or TRBV12-4, the J gene TRBJ2-3; tentatively, D is TRBD1 (6 bases). Deletions cut 7 bases from V and 2 bases from J, with 16 bases between. CDR3 length: 15 amino acids. CDR3 nucleotides: TGTGCCAGCACTCTCCGGGACACTTACACAGATACGCAGTATTTT. Amino acid sequence: CASTLRDTYTDTQYF.

Many counts were recorded for this clonotype. This chain joins TRBV5-1 and TRBJ2-3; 11 positions agree with TRBD2. Per germline, CDR1 SGHRS and CDR2 YFSETQ. The J segment lost 6 bases and the V segment lost 4 bases, leaving 7 bases of the junction unmatched. The CDR3 runs 15 residues. Written as DNA, the CDR3 is TGCGCCAGCAGCGCCGGACTAGCGGGCCGGGATACGCAGTATTTT. Amino acids: CASSAGLAGRDTQYF.

This clonotype was observed many times. The chain is built from TRBV7-3 and TRBJ2-1; TRBD1 aligns across 11 bases. Germline lookup yields CDR1 SGHTA and CDR2 FQGTGA. CDR3 size: 15 residues. Trimming at V came to 5 bases and at J to 9 bases, leaving 9 bases not matched to a gene. The CDR3 nucleotides are TGTGCCAGCAGCACCGGGACAGGGGGTTACTCTGAGCAGTTCTTC. Translating it yields CASSTGTGGYSEQFF.

This clonotype occurred many times. V and J are TRBV20-1 and TRBJ1-2, with 10 bases that match TRBD1. The CDR3 consists of 15 residues. Germline V gene data show CDR1 as DFQATT and CDR2 as SNEGSKA (reference sequence). V shed 1 base and J 6 bases; nucleotides not matched to a gene: 8. The CDR3 reads CSARAPRQGADGYTF. CDR3 nucleotide sequence: TGCAGTGCTAGAGCCCCTCGACAGGGGGCGGATGGCTACACCTTC.

This clonotype was counted ten times or more. The chain joins TRBV6-2 or TRBV6-3 to TRBJ2-5; 8 bases fit TRBD2. This CDR3 region has 12 residues. V lost 5 bases to trimming and J lost 4 bases; unmatched junction nucleotides: 0. The germline gives CDR1 MNHEY, CDR2 SVGEGT. CDR3 residues: CASSGTRETQYF. DNA of the CDR3: TGTGCCAGCAGTGGGACTAGAGAGACCCAGTACTTC.

This clonotype was detected many times. The J gene is TRBJ2-3, the V gene TRBV9; 7 nucleotides align to TRBD1. Germline V gene lookup returns CDR1 SGDLS and CDR2 YYNGEE. The V gene end was trimmed by 3 bases and the J gene end by 1 base; junction bases not matched to a gene: 2. The CDR3 loop spans 14 amino acids. The CDR3 region is CASSGTGRTDTQYF. The CDR3 nucleotides read TGTGCCAGCAGCGGGACAGGACGCACAGATACGCAGTATTTT.

This clonotype was seen ten or more times. The rearrangement joins TRBV6-4 to TRBJ2-3, with D possibly TRBD2 on 5 matching bases. This CDR3 contains 16 residues. Germline V lookup: CDR1 MRHNA, CDR2 SNTAGT. Trimming cost V 2 bases and J 2 bases, with 14 bases left between them. CDR3 DNA sequence: TGTGCCAGCAGTGACCTGGGCGGGCCCTACACAGATACGCAGTATTTT. Amino acids: CASSDLGGPYTDTQYF.

At least ten counts were recorded for this clonotype. The CDR3 region has the DNA TGCGCCAGCAGCTCGCTTGGGGTCCCCTATGGCTACACCTTC. Translating gives CASSSLGVPYGYTF. The chain recombines TRBV5-1 with TRBJ1-2; no clear D. The CDR3 totals 14 residues. V lost 3 bases and J lost 4, with 13 bases in between. Per germline, CDR1 SGHRS and CDR2 YFSETQ.

This clonotype was found many times. The chain carries TRBV7-9 and TRBJ1-2; 7 positions match TRBD1. With V trimmed by 1 base and J by 6 bases, 8 bases remained unmatched. Germline V gene sequence: CDR1 SEHNR, CDR2 FQNEAQ (reference sequence). CDR3 length: 15 residues. The CDR3 DNA reads TGTGCCAGCAGCTTAGTATCAGGGGGAGAGGATGGCTACACCTTC. Protein: CASSLVSGGEDGYTF.

This clonotype was counted at least ten times. The rearrangement links TRBV7-2 to TRBJ1-5, with D possibly TRBD1 on 5 matching bases. V gave up 1 base and J gave up 5 bases, with 12 bases separating them. The V gene's germline CDR1 is SGHTA and CDR2 FQGNSA. The CDR3 contains 15 residues. The CDR3 sequence is CASSLGGQGYQPQHF. The CDR3 DNA is TGTGCCAGCAGCTTAGGTGGGCAGGGCTATCAGCCCCAGCATTTT.

This clonotype was seen at least ten times. The chain is built from TRBV20-1 and TRBJ1-5, with a tentative D call TRBD1 (6 bases). Germline CDR1 reads DFQATT; CDR2 reads SNEGSKA (reference sequence). This CDR3 spans 13 amino acids. Trimming cost V 6 bases and J 7 bases, with 16 bases left between them. CDR3 region: CSALGGARQPQHF. CDR3 in DNA: TGCAGTGCCCTTGGGGGGGCTAGGCAGCCCCAGCATTTT.

V gene TRBV7-9 combines with J gene TRBJ2-3; TRBD2 aligns across 16 bases. The junction had 7 bases not matched to a gene; V was cut back by 6 bases and J by 4 bases. The germline gives CDR1 SEHNR, CDR2 FQNEAQ (reference sequence). The CDR3 has 17 residues. The CDR3 nucleotides are TGTGCCAGCAGAACGGGACTAGCGGGAGGGCCGGCAGATACGCAGTATTTT. Residues: CASRTGLAGGPADTQYF. The full variable domain, completed using reference TRBV7-9 and TRBJ2-3, is DTGVSQNPRHKITKRGQNVTFRCDPISEHNRLYWYRQTLGQGPEFLTYFQNEAQLEKSRLLSDRFSAERPKGSFSTLEIQRTEQGDSAMYLCASRTGLAGGPADTQYFGPGTRLTVL.

A few counts support this clonotype. The chain carries TRBV7-2 and TRBJ2-2, with a tentative D call TRBD1 (6 bases). The CDR3 has 15 residues. V lost 6 bases and J 2 bases, leaving 13 bases between the germline ends. Germline CDR1 and CDR2: SGHTA and FQGNSA. The CDR3 DNA reads as TGTGCCAGCAGTTGGGCAGGGGTAAACACCGGGGAGCTGTTTTTT. It translates to CASSWAGVNTGELFF.

The CDR3 reads CASSYTGEGAFVHEQYF. CDR3 coding DNA: TGTGCCAGCAGTTACACCGGGGAGGGGGCGTTCGTCCACGAGCAGTACTTC. The chain links TRBV6-2 or TRBV6-3 to TRBJ2-7, with D tentatively TRBD1 or TRBD2 (7 bases each). Trimming pared 2 bases from V and 5 bases from J, leaving 22 bases between. CDR1 MNHEY and CDR2 SVGEGT come from the germline V gene. The CDR3 runs to 17 residues.

This clonotype was counted at least ten times. The chain has TRBV6-1 and TRBJ1-5, with D hard to call. This CDR3 comprises 11 residues. Between the trimmed V and J ends, which lost 1 base and 10 bases, there was a span of 5 bases. Germline V CDR1 and CDR2: MNHNS, SASEGT. CDR3 bases: TGTGCCAGCAGTGAAGGGCCCCCCCAGCATTTT. Amino acids: CASSEGPPQHF.

The chain recombines TRBV7-2 with TRBJ2-3; 8 bases map to TRBD2. The germline gives CDR1 SGHTA, CDR2 FQGNSA. The trim removed 3 bases at V and 2 bases at J, leaving 4 bases unmatched. The CDR3 has 15 amino acids. CDR3 sequence: CASSFGLAFTDTQYF. For the CDR3, the DNA is TGTGCCAGCAGCTTCGGACTAGCCTTCACAGATACGCAGTATTTT.

The J gene is TRBJ2-7, the V gene TRBV7-2; the D is unclear. The V end lost 0 bases, the J end lost 6 bases, and 9 bases lay between the germline ends. The CDR3 is made up of 13 amino acids. The V gene's germline CDR1 is SGHTA and CDR2 FQGNSA. CDR3 DNA sequence: TGTGCCAGCAGCTTAGCGGGGTCTTTCGAGCAGTACTTC. This sequence encodes CASSLAGSFEQYF.

J is TRBJ2-1 and V is TRBV12-3 or TRBV12-4; TRBD2 aligns across 8 bases. V gave up 7 bases and J gave up 4 bases; unmatched junction bases: 9. This CDR3 is 15 amino acids long. This chain's CDR3 is CASTRGASGYNEQFF. Written as DNA, the CDR3 is TGTGCCAGCACGAGGGGTGCTAGCGGGTACAATGAGCAGTTCTTC.

The V call is TRBV27, the J call TRBJ1-6; D unresolved. V dropped 5 bases and J dropped 1 base, with 15 bases sitting between them. This CDR3 has 17 amino acids. Germline CDR1 reads MNHEY; CDR2 reads SMNVEV (reference sequence). Here the CDR3 DNA reads TGTGCCAGCAGTCTCGATATGGGGAGTTCCTATAATTCACCCCTCCACTTT. It translates to CASSLDMGSSYNSPLHF.

This clonotype was recorded many times. This chain uses TRBV14 with TRBJ1-3; D remains unclear. V was trimmed by 0 bases and J by 4 bases, leaving 16 bases between them. Germline V lookup: CDR1 SGHDN, CDR2 FVKESK. The CDR3 has 17 residues. In DNA, the CDR3 is TGTGCCAGCAGCCAAGATGGGCGGATCGTTTGGGGAAACACCATATATTTT. Its protein product is CASSQDGRIVWGNTIYF.